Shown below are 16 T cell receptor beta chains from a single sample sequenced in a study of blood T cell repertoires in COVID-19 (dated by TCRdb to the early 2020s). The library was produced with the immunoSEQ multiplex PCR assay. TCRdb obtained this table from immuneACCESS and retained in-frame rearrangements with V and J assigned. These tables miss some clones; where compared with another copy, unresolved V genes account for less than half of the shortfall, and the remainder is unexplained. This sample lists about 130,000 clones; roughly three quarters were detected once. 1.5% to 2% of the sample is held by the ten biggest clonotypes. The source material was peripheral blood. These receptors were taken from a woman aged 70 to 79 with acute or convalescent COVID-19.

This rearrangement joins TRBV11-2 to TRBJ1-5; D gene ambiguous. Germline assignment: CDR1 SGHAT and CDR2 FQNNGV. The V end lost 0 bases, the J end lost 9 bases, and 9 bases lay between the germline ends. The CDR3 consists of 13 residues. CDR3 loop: CASSLDRGRPQHF. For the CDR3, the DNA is TGTGCCAGCAGCTTAGATCGGGGAAGGCCCCAGCATTTT.

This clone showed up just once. The CDR3 DNA is TGTGCCAGCAAGTCCGCGAGCGAGTACAATGAGCAGTTCTTC. Residues: CASKSASEYNEQFF. The gene calls are TRBV6-5 and TRBJ2-1; D is ambiguous. V lost 7 bases to trimming and J lost 4 bases, with 14 bases between them. The germline V gene encodes CDR1 MNHEY and CDR2 SVGAGI. This CDR3 spans 14 amino acids.

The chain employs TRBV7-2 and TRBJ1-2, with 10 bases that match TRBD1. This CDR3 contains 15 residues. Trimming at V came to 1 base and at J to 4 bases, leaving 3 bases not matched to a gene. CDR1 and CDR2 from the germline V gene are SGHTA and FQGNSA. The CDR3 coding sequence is TGTGCCAGCAGCTTAGTGGGGGACAGGGGCTATGGCTACACCTTC. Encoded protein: CASSLVGDRGYGYTF.

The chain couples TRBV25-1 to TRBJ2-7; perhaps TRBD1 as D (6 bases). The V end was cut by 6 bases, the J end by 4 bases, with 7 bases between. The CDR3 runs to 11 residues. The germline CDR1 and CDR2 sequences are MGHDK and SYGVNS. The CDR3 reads CASRQGYEQYF. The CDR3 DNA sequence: TGTGCCAGCAGACAGGGTTACGAGCAGTACTTC.

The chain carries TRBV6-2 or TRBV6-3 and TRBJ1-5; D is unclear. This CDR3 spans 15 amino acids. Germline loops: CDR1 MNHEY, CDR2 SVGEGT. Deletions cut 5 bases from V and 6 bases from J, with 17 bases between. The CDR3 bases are TGTGCCAGCAGTGGGAGTAAGCTTTTGGGTCAGCCCCAGCATTTT. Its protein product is CASSGSKLLGQPQHF.

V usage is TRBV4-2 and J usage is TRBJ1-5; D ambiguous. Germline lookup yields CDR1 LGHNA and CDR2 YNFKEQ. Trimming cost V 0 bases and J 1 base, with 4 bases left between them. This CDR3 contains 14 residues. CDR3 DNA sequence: TGTGCCAGCAGCCAAGAGTCGAGCAATCAGCCCCAGCATTTT. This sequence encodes CASSQESSNQPQHF.

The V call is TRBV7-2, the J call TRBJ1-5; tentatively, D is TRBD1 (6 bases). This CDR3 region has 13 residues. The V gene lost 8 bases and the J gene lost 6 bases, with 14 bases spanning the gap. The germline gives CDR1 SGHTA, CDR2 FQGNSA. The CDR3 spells CASARGARQPQHF. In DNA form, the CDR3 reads TGTGCCAGCGCCCGGGGGGCTCGTCAGCCCCAGCATTTT.

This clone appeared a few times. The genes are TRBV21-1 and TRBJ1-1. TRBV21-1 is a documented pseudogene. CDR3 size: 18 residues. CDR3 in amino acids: CASSKSTDSGGVNTEAFF. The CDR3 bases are TGTGCCAGCAGCAAATCAACCGACTCAGGAGGGGTGAACACTGAAGCTTTCTTT.

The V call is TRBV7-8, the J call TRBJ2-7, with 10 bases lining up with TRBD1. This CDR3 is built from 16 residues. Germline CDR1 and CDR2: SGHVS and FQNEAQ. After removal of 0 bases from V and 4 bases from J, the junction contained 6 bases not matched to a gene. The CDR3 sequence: CASSLAYRQGAYEQYF. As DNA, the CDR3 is TGTGCCAGCAGCTTAGCCTATAGACAGGGGGCTTACGAGCAGTACTTC. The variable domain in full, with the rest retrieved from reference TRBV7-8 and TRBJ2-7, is GAGVSQSPRYKVAKRGQDVALRCDPISGHVSLFWYQQALGQGPEFLTYFQNEAQLDKSGLPSDRFFAERPEGSVSTLKIQRTQQEDSAVYLCASSLAYRQGAYEQYFGPGTRLTVT.

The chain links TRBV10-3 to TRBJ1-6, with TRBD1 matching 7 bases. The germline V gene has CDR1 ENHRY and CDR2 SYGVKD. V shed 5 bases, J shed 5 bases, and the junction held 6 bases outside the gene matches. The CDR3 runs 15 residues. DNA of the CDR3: TGTGCCATCAGTCCCCGGGACAGAGATAATTCACCCCTCCACTTT. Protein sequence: CAISPRDRDNSPLHF.

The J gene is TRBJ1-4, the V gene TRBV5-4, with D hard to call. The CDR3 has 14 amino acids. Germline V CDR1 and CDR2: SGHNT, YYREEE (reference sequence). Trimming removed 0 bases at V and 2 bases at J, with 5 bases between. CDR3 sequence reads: CASSLDRTNEKLFF. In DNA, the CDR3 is TGTGCCAGCAGCTTGGACCGGACTAATGAAAAACTGTTTTTT.

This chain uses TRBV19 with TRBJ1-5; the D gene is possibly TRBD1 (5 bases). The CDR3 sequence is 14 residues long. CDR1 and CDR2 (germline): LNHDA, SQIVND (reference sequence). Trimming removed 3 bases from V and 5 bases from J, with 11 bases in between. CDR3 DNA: TGTGCCAGTAGTATCTTTCGGGACTATCAGCCCCAGCATTTT. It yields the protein CASSIFRDYQPQHF.

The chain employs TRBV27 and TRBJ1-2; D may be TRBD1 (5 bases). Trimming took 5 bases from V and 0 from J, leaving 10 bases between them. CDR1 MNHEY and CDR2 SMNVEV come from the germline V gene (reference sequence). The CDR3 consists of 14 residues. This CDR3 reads CASSPRVANYGYTF. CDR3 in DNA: TGTGCCAGCAGTCCCAGGGTAGCTAACTATGGCTACACCTTC.

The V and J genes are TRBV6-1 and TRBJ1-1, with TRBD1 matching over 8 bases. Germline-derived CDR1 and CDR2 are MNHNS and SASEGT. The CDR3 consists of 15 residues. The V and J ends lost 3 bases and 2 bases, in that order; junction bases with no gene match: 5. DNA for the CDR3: TGTGCCAGCAGTGATCTGGACAGGGCTAACACTGAAGCTTTCTTT. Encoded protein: CASSDLDRANTEAFF.

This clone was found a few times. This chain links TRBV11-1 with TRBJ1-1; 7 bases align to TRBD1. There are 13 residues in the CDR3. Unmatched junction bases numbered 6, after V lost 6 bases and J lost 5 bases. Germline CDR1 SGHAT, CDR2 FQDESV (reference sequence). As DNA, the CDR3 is TGTGCCAGCAGAAAGTCAGGGGGGACTGAAGCTTTCTTT. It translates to CASRKSGGTEAFF.

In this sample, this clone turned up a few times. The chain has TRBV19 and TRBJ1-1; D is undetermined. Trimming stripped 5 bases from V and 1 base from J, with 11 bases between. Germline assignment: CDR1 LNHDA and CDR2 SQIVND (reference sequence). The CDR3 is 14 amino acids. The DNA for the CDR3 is TGTGCCAGTAGTCCGACACAGAGGAACACTGAAGCTTTCTTT. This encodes CASSPTQRNTEAFF.